The 2 T cell receptor beta chains reported below all come from one sample, sequenced in a study of cytomegalovirus exposure and HLA in healthy donors. Primers included in the PCR were 60 Vbeta and 13 Jbeta primers. Here immunoSEQ multiplex PCR was the method, and the copy in TCRdb shows in-frame clones only, minus some. The sample has some 200,000 clones, more than 60% seen once. The sequenced material came from PBMCs. These receptors all stem from a girl under 10 years old in good health and CMV-seronegative.

This rearrangement joins TRBV5-4 to TRBJ2-3, with 8 bases matching TRBD2. Germline V lookup: CDR1 SGHNT, CDR2 YYREEE (reference sequence). The V and J ends lost 0 bases and 6 bases, in that order; junction bases with no gene match: 6. The CDR3 is made up of 15 amino acids. The CDR3 spells CASSLEFGGADTQYF. CDR3 bases: TGTGCCAGCAGCTTGGAATTCGGGGGGGCGGATACGCAGTATTTT.

The rearrangement uses TRBV27 and TRBJ2-7, with no clear D. V lost 6 bases and J lost 2, with 17 bases in between. The V gene's germline CDR1 is MNHEY and CDR2 SMNVEV (reference sequence). The CDR3 has 15 residues. DNA of the CDR3: TGTGCCAGCAGGTCCCTATTTATTCTTACCTACGAGCAGTACTTC. This codes for CASRSLFILTYEQYF.